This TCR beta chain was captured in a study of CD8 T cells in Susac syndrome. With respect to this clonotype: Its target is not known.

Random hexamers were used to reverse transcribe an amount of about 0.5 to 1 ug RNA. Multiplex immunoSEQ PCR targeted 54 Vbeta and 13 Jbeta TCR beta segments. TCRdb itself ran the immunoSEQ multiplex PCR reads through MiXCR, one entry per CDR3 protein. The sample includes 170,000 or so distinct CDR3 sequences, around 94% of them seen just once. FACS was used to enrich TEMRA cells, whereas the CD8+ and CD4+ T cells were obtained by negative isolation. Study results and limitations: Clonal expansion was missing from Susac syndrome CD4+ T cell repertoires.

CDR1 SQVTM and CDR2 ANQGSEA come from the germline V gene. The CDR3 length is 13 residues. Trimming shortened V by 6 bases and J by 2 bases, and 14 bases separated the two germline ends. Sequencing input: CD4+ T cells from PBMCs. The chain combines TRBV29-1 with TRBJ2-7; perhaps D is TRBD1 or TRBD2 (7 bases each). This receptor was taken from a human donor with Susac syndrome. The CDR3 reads CSVLTGRAYEQYF. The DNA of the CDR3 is TGCAGCGTGCTGACAGGGAGGGCCTACGAGCAGTACTTC.